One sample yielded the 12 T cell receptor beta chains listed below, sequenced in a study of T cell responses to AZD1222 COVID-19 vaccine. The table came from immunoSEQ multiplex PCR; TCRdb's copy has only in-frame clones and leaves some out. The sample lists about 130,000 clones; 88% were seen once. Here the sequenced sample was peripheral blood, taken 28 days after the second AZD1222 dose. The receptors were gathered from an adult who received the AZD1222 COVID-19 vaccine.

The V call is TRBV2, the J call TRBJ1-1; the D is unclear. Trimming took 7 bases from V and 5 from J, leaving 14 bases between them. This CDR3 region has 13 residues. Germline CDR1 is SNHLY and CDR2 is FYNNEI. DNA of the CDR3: TGTGCCAGCACTGACACCACGGTAACTGAAGCTTTCTTT. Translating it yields CASTDTTVTEAFF.

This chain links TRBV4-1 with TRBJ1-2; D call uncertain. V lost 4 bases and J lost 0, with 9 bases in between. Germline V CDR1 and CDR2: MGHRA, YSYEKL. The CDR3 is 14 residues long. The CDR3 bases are TGCGCCAGCAGCCCGGACGGAGCTAACTATGGCTACACCTTC. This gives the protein CASSPDGANYGYTF.

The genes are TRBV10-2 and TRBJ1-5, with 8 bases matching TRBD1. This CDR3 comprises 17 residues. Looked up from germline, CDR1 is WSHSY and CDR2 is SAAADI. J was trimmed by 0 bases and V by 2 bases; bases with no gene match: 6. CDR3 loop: CASSERTGRNSNQPQHF. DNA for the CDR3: TGCGCCAGCAGTGAGCGGACAGGGAGAAATAGCAATCAGCCCCAGCATTTT.

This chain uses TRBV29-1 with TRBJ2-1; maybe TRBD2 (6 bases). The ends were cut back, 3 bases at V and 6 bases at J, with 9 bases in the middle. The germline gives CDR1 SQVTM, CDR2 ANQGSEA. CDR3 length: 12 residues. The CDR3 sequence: CSVERGTNEQFF. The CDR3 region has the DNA TGCAGCGTTGAGCGCGGGACCAATGAGCAGTTCTTC.

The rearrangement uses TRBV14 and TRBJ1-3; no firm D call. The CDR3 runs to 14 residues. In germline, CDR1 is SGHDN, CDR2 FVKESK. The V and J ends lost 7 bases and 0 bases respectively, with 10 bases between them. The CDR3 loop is CASNSISSGNTIYF. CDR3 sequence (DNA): TGTGCCAGCAACAGTATCTCCTCTGGAAACACCATATATTTT.

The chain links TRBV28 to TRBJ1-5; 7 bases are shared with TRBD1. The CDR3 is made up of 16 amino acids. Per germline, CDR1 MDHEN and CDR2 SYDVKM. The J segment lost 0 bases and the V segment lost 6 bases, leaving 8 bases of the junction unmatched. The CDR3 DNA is TGTGCCAGCAGCGCTAGGGGGCAATATAGCAATCAGCCCCAGCATTTT. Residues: CASSARGQYSNQPQHF.

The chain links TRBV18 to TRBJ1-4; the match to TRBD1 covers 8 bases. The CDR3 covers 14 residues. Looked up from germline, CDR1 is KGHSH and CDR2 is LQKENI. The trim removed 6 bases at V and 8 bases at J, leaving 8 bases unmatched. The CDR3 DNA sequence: TGTGCCAGCTCCCCAGGGGGCAGGGGCGAAAAACTGTTTTTT. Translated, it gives CASSPGGRGEKLFF.

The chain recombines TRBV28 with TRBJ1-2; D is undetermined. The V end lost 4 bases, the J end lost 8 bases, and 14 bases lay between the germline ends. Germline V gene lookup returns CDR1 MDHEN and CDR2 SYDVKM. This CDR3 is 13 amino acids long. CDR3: CASSSATGGGYTF. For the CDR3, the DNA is TGTGCCAGCAGTTCCGCCACGGGAGGGGGCTACACCTTC.

CDR3 in amino acids: CASSLGGVGTDTQYF. The DNA of the CDR3 is TGTGCCAGCAGCTTAGGAGGCGTGGGGACAGATACGCAGTATTTT. The V call is TRBV5-4, the J call TRBJ2-3; tentatively, D is TRBD2 (5 bases). The germline gives CDR1 SGHNT, CDR2 YYREEE (reference sequence). The CDR3 totals 15 residues. V lost 2 bases to trimming and J lost 3 bases, with 13 bases between them.

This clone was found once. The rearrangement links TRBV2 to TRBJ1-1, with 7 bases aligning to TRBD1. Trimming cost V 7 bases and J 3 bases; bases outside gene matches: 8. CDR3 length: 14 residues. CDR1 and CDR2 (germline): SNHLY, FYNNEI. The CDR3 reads CASIEETGYTEAFF. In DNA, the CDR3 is TGTGCCAGCATCGAGGAGACAGGGTACACTGAAGCTTTCTTT. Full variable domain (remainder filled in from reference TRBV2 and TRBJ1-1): EPEVTQTPSHQVTQMGQEVILRCVPISNHLYFYWYRQILGQKVEFLVSFYNNEISEKSEIFDDQFSVERPDGSNFTLKIRSTKLEDSAMYFCASIEETGYTEAFFGQGTRLTVV.

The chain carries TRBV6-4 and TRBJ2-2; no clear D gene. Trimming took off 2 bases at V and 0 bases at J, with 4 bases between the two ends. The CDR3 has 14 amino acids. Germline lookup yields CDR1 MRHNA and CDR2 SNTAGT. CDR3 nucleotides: TGTGCCAGCAGTGACAGGGCGAACACCGGGGAGCTGTTTTTT. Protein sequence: CASSDRANTGELFF.

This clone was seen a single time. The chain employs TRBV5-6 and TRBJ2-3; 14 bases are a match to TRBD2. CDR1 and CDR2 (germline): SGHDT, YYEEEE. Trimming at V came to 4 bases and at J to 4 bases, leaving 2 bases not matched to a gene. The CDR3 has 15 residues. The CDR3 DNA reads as TGTGCCAGCAGCATGGGACTAGCGGGAGCAGATACGCAGTATTTT. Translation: CASSMGLAGADTQYF.